The 9 T cell receptor beta chains in this list originate from one sample, sequenced in a study of blood T cell repertoires in COVID-19 (dated by TCRdb to the early 2020s). Library prep was done by the immunoSEQ multiplex PCR assay. This immuneACCESS table, as held by TCRdb, lists in-frame sequences with V and J called but not all clones. Of the missing ones, under half trace to an unresolved V gene in checked studies; the others have no known cause. The sample records about 230,000 clones, around nine tenths of which are singletons. Clones ranked in the top ten supply 3.5% to 4% of the sample. Sequencing was carried out using PBMCs or T cells enriched from blood (not recorded which). The source is a woman in her twenties or thirties with acute COVID-19.

The chain uses TRBV7-3 and TRBJ2-2; 8 bases map to TRBD1. Germline CDR1 reads SGHTA; CDR2 reads FQGTGA. The J segment lost 5 bases and the V segment lost 5 bases, leaving 13 bases of the junction unmatched. The CDR3 sequence is 17 residues long. This CDR3 is CASSPSGRGQWTGELFF. The DNA for the CDR3 is TGTGCCAGCAGCCCAAGCGGCAGGGGGCAGTGGACCGGGGAGCTGTTTTTT.

The rearrangement joins TRBV5-4 to TRBJ1-4, with TRBD1 matching 9 bases. V lost 7 bases, J lost 7 bases, and 5 bases stayed unmatched. The CDR3 contains 13 residues. Germline CDR1 SGHNT, CDR2 YYREEE (reference sequence). The CDR3 sequence: CASGGQGSEKLFF. In nucleotides, the CDR3 is TGTGCCAGCGGGGGACAGGGTTCTGAAAAACTGTTTTTT.

Only one count was recorded for this clone. The chain uses TRBV4-3 and TRBJ1-6; D is undetermined. CDR1 LGHNA and CDR2 YSLEER come from the germline V gene. V shed 2 bases and J shed 10 bases, with 6 bases lying between them. The CDR3 covers 12 residues. The CDR3 sequence: CASSQQSSPLHF. The CDR3 nucleotides are TGCGCCAGCAGCCAACAAAGCTCACCCCTCCACTTT.

This rearrangement joins TRBV27 to TRBJ1-6, with 7 positions matching TRBD1. The CDR3 loop spans 14 amino acids. CDR1 is MNHEY and CDR2 is SMNVEV in the germline V gene (reference sequence). Germline trimming cut 2 bases from V and 6 bases from J; bases unmatched to any gene: 1. CDR3 residues: CASSLRGLNSPLHF. CDR3 DNA sequence: TGTGCCAGCAGTTTAAGGGGGCTTAATTCACCCCTCCACTTT.

This clone has just a few counts. At the DNA level, this CDR3 is encoded by other sequences in the same sample as well. CDR3: CSVGQGGGYTF. As DNA, the CDR3 is TGCAGCGTTGGACAGGGGGGCGGCTACACCTTC. The chain joins TRBV29-1 to TRBJ1-2, with TRBD1 matching over 9 bases. The CDR3 has 11 residues. The germline V gene has CDR1 SQVTM and CDR2 ANQGSEA. J lost 8 bases, V lost 4 bases, and 2 bases had no gene match.

This chain uses TRBV7-9 with TRBJ2-7; TRBD2 is a possible D gene (5 bases). The V gene lost 5 bases and the J gene lost 3 bases, with 14 bases spanning the gap. The germline CDR1 and CDR2 sequences are SEHNR and FQNEAQ (reference sequence). The CDR3 is made up of 14 amino acids. This CDR3 is CASSPTKRDYEQYF. The CDR3 DNA reads TGTGCCAGCAGCCCTACGAAGAGGGACTACGAGCAGTACTTC.

This clone was recorded a few times. The J gene is TRBJ1-1, the V gene TRBV6-5; weak D call: TRBD1 (5 bases). CDR3 length: 15 amino acids. The V gene lost 6 bases and the J gene lost 2 bases, with 16 bases spanning the gap. In germline, CDR1 is MNHEY, CDR2 SVGAGI. CDR3 loop: CASRRRGTANTEAFF. The DNA of the CDR3 is TGTGCCAGCAGGAGGCGCGGGACGGCTAACACTGAAGCTTTCTTT.

The chain carries TRBV4-1 and TRBJ2-3; 7 nucleotides match TRBD2. The CDR3 totals 14 residues. After removal of 7 bases from V and 0 bases from J, the junction contained 4 bases not matched to a gene. Germline lookup yields CDR1 MGHRA and CDR2 YSYEKL. The CDR3 nucleotides read TGCGCCAGCAAAGAAGCGGGAAGCACAGATACGCAGTATTTT. Translated: CASKEAGSTDTQYF.

The V and J genes are TRBV3-1 (or the pseudogene TRBV3-2) and TRBJ2-7; 8 bases map to TRBD1. The V gene end was trimmed by 4 bases and the J gene end by 2 bases; junction bases not matched to a gene: 16. Looked up from germline, CDR1 is LGHDT and CDR2 is YNNKEL (reference sequence). This CDR3 is 18 amino acids long. The CDR3 loop is CASSPNPIGTGTPYEQYF. The CDR3 bases are TGTGCCAGCAGCCCAAACCCGATCGGGACAGGAACCCCCTACGAGCAGTACTTC.